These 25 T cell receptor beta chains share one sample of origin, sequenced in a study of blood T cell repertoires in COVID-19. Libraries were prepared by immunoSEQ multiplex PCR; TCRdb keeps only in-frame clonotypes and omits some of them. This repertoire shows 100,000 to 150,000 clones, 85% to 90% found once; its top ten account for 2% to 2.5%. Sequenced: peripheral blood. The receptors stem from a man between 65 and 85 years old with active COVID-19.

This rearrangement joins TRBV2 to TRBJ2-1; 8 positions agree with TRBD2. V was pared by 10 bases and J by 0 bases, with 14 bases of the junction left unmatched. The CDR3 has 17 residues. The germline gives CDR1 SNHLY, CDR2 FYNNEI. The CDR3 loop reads CAIVPGGARSSYNEQFF. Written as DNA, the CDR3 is TGTGCCATTGTGCCCGGGGGGGCTCGGAGCTCCTACAATGAGCAGTTCTTC. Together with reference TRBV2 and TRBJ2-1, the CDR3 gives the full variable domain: EPEVTQTPSHQVTQMGQEVILRCVPISNHLYFYWYRQILGQKVEFLVSFYNNEISEKSEIFDDQFSVERPDGSNFTLKIRSTKLEDSAMYFCAIVPGGARSSYNEQFFGPGTRLTVL.

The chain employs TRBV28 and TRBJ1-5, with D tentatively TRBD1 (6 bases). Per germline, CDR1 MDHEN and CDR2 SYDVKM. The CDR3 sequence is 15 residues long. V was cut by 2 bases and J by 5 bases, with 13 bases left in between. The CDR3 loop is CASSLPDRWDQPQHF. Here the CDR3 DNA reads TGTGCCAGCAGTTTACCCGACAGGTGGGATCAGCCCCAGCATTTT.

The CDR3: CASNGGPSYNEQFF. CDR3 sequence (DNA): TGTGCCAGCAACGGGGGACCCTCCTACAATGAGCAGTTCTTC. The chain joins TRBV9 to TRBJ2-1, with a possible D match to TRBD2 (6 bases). CDR1 is SGDLS, CDR2 YYNGEE, per germline. CDR3 length: 14 residues. Trimming took off 6 bases at V and 0 bases at J, with 10 bases between the two ends.

The CDR3 loop reads CASSKDRGGTDTQYF. CDR3 coding DNA: TGCGCCAGCAGCAAAGACAGGGGGGGCACAGATACGCAGTATTTT. The rearrangement links TRBV5-1 to TRBJ2-3, with 9 bases identical to TRBD1. V lost 4 bases and J lost 1; bases outside the gene matches: 4. The CDR3 extends over 15 amino acids. The germline gives CDR1 SGHRS, CDR2 YFSETQ.

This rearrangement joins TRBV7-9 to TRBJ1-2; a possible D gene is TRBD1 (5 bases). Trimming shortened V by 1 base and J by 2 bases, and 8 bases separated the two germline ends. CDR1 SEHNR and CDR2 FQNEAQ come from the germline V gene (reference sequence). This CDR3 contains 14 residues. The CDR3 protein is CASSLDPGNYGYTF. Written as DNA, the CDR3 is TGTGCCAGCAGCTTAGATCCAGGGAACTATGGCTACACCTTC.

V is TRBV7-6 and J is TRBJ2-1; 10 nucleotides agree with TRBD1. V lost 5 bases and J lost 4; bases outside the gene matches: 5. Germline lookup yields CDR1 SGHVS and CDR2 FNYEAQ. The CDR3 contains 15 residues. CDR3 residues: CASSRDRGLYNEQFF. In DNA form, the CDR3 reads TGTGCCAGCAGCCGGGACAGGGGACTTTACAATGAGCAGTTCTTC.

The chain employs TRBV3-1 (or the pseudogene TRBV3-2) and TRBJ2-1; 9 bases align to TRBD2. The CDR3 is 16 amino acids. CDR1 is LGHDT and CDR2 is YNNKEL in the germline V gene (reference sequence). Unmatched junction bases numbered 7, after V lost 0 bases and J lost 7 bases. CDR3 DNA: TGTGCCAGCAGCCAAGATGCAGCGGGAGGTTGGAATGAGCAGTTCTTC. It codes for CASSQDAAGGWNEQFF.

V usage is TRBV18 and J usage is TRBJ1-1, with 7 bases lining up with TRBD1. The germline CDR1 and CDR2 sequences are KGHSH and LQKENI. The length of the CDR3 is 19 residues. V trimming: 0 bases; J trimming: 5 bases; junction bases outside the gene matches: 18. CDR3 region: CASSPPEGPAGGVETEAFF. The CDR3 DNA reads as TGTGCCAGCTCACCACCGGAGGGGCCCGCAGGGGGTGTGGAGACTGAAGCTTTCTTT.

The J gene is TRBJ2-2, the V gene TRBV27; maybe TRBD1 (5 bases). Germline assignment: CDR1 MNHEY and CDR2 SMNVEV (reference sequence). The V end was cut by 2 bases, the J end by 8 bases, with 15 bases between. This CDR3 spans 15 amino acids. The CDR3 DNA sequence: TGTGCCAGCAGTTTAGAGGCAGGGCGCACGGGGGAGCTGTTTTTT. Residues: CASSLEAGRTGELFF.

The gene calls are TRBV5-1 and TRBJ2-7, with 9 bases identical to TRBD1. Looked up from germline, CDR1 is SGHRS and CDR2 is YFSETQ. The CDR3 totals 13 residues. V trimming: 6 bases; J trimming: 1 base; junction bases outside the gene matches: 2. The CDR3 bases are TGCGCCAGCACCGGGACAGGGTCCTACGAGCAGTACTTC. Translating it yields CASTGTGSYEQYF.

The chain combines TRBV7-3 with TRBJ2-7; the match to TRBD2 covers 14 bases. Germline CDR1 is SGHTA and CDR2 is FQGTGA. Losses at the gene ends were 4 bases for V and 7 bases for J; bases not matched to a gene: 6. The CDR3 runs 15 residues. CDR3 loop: CASSSGLAGVEEQYF. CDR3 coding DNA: TGTGCCAGCAGCTCGGGACTAGCGGGAGTCGAGGAGCAGTACTTC.

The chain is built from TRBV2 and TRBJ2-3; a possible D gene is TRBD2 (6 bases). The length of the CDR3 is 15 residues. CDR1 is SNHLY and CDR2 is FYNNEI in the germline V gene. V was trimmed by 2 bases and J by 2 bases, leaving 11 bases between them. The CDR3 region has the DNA TGTGCCAGCAGTGAACAGGGACTTAACACAGATACGCAGTATTTT. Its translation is CASSEQGLNTDTQYF.

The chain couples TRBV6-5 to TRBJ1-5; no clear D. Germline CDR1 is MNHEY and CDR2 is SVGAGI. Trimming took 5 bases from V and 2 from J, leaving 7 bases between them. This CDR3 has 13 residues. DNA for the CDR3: TGTGCCAGCAGTCCCGGGGGCAATCAGCCCCAGCATTTT. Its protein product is CASSPGGNQPQHF.

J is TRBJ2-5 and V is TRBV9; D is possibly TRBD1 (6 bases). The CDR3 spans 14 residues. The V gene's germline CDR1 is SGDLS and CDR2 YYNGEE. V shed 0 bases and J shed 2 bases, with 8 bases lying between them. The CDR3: CASSVGTGQETQYF. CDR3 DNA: TGTGCCAGCAGCGTAGGAACAGGGCAAGAGACCCAGTACTTC.

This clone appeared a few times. Written as DNA, the CDR3 is TGCGCCAGCAGCCAAGTAGGGAGGGGCGAGCAGTTCTTC. Its translation: CASSQVGRGEQFF. The chain has TRBV4-1 and TRBJ2-1, with 7 bases that match TRBD2. Germline loops: CDR1 MGHRA, CDR2 YSYEKL. The CDR3 runs 13 residues. V trimming: 1 base; J trimming: 10 bases; junction bases outside the gene matches: 4.

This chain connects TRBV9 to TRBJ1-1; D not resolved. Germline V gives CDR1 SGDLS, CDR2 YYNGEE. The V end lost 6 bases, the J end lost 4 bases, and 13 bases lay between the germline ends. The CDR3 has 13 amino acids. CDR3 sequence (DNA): TGTGCCAGCACCACCCGGGAAGGCACTGAAGCTTTCTTT. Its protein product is CASTTREGTEAFF.

CDR3 region: CASSPTRTSGGYEQYF. Here the CDR3 DNA reads TGTGCCAGCAGCCCAACCCGGACTAGCGGGGGCTACGAGCAGTACTTC. This rearrangement joins TRBV4-2 to TRBJ2-7, with 13 positions matching TRBD2. In germline, CDR1 is LGHNA, CDR2 YNFKEQ. V was clipped by 4 bases and J by 3 bases; unmatched bases: 6. This CDR3 comprises 16 residues.

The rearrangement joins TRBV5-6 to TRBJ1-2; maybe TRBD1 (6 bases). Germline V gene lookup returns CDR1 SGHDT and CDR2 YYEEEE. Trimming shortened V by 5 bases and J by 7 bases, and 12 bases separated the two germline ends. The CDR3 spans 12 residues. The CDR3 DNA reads TGTGCCAGCAGGGGGGCCTCACTTGGCTACACCTTC. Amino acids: CASRGASLGYTF.

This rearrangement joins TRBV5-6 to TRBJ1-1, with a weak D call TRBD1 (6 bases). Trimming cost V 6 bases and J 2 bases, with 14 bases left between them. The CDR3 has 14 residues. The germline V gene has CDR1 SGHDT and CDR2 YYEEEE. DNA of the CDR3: TGTGCCAGCATTTGGGCAGGGGCCAACACTGAAGCTTTCTTT. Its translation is CASIWAGANTEAFF.

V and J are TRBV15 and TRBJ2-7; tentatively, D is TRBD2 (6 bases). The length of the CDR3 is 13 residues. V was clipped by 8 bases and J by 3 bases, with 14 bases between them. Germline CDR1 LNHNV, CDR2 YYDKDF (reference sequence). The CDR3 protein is CATSAGLSYEQYF. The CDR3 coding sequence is TGTGCCACCTCGGCGGGGTTAAGCTACGAGCAGTACTTC.

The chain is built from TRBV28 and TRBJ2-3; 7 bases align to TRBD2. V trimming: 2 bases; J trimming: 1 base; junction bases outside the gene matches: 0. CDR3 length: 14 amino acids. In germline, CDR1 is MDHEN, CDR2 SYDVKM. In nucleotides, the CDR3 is TGTGCCAGCAGTTTAGCGGGAGGCACAGATACGCAGTATTTT. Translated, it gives CASSLAGGTDTQYF. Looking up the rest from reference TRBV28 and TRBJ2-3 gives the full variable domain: DVKVTQSSRYLVKRTGEKVFLECVQDMDHENMFWYRQDPGLGLRLIYFSYDVKMKEKGDIPEGYSVSREKKERFSLILESASTNQTSMYLCASSLAGGTDTQYFGPGTRLTVL.

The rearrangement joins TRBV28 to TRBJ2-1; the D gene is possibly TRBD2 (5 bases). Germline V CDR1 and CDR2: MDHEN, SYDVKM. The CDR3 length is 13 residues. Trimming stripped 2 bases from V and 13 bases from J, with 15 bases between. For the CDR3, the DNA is TGTGCCAGCAGTTTAGACTCGGGAAGAAGCCAGTTCTTC. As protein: CASSLDSGRSQFF. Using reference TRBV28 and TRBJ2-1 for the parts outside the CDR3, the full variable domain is DVKVTQSSRYLVKRTGEKVFLECVQDMDHENMFWYRQDPGLGLRLIYFSYDVKMKEKGDIPEGYSVSREKKERFSLILESASTNQTSMYLCASSLDSGRSQFFGPGTRLTVL.

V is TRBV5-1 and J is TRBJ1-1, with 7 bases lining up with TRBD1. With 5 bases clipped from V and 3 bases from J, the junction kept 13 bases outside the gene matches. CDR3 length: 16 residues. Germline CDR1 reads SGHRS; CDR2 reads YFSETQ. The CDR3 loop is CASRRAAGGQDTEAFF. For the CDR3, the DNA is TGCGCCAGCAGACGGGCGGCAGGGGGGCAAGACACTGAAGCTTTCTTT.

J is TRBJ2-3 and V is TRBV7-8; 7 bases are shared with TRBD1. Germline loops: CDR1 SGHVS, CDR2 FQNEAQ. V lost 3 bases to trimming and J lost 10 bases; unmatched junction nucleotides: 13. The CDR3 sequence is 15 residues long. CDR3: CASSFRSGQDDSQYF. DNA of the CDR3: TGTGCCAGCAGCTTCCGCTCCGGACAGGACGATTCGCAGTATTTT.

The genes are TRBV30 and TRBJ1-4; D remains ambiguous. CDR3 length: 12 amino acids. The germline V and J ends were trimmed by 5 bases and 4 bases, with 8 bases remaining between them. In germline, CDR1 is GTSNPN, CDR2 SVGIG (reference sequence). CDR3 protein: CAWAFFNEKLFF. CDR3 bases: TGTGCCTGGGCCTTTTTTAATGAAAAACTGTTTTTT. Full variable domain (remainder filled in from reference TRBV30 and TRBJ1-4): SQTIHQWPATLVQPVGSPLSLECTVEGTSNPNLYWYRQAAGRGLQLLFYSVGIGQISSEVPQNLSASRPQDRQFILSSKKLLLSDSGFYLCAWAFFNEKLFFGSGTQLSVL.